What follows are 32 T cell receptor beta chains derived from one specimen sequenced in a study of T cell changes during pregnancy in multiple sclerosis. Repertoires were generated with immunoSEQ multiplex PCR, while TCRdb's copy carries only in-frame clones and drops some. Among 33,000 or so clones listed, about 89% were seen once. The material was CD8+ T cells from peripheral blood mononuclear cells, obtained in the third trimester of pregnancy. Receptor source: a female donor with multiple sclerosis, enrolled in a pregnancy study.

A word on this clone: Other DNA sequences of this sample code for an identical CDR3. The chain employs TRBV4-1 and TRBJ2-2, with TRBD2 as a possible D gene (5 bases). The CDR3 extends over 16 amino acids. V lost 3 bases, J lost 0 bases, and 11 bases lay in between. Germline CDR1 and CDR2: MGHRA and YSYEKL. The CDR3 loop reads CASSHKAAANTGELFF. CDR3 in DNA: TGCGCCAGCAGCCATAAAGCGGCAGCGAACACCGGGGAGCTGTTTTTT.

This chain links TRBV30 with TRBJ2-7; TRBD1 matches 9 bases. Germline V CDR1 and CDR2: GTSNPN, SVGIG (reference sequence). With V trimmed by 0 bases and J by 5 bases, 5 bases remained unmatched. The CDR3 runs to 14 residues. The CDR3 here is CAWSVTGGLDEQYF. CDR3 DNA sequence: TGTGCCTGGAGTGTAACAGGGGGCCTCGACGAGCAGTACTTC. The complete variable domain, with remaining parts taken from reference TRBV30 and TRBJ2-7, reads SQTIHQWPATLVQPVGSPLSLECTVEGTSNPNLYWYRQAAGRGLQLLFYSVGIGQISSEVPQNLSASRPQDRQFILSSKKLLLSDSGFYLCAWSVTGGLDEQYFGPGTRLTVT.

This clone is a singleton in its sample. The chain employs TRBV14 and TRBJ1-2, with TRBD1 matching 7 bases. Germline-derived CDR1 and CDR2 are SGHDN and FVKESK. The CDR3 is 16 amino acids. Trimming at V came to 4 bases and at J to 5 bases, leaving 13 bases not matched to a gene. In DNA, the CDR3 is TGTGCCAGCAGCCCGGACCCTACGACAGGGCGTTATGGCTACACCTTC. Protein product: CASSPDPTTGRYGYTF.

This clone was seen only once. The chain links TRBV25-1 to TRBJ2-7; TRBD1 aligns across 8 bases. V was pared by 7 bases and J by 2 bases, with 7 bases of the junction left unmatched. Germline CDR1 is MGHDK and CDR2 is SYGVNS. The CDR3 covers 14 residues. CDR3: CASNPTGEPYEQYF. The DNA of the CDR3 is TGTGCCAGCAACCCGACAGGGGAACCCTACGAGCAGTACTTC.

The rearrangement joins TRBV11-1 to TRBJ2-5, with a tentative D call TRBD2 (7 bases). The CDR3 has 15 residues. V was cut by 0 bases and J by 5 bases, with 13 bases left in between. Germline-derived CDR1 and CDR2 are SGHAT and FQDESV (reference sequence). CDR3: CASSLAGGAHETQYF. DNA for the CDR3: TGTGCCAGCAGCTTAGCGGGGGGGGCGCATGAGACCCAGTACTTC.

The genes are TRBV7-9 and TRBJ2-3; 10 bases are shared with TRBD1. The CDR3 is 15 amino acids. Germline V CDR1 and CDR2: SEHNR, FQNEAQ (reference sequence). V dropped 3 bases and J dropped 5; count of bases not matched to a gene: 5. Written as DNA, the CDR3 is TGTGCCAGCAGCTTGACAGGGGGCGCAAAAGATACGCAGTATTTT. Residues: CASSLTGGAKDTQYF.

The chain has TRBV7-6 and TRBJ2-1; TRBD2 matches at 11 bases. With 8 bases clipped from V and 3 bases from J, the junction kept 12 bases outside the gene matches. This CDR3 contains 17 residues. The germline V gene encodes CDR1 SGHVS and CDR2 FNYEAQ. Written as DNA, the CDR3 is TGTGCCAGCCGTCCGACTAGCGGGGTACCCCTCTACAATGAGCAGTTCTTC. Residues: CASRPTSGVPLYNEQFF.

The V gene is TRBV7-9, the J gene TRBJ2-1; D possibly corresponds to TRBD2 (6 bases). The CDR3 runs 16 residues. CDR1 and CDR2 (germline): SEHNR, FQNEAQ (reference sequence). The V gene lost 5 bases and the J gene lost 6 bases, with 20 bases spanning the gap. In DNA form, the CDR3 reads TGTGCCAGCAGCGGAAACCAGGGACTTCTTTTCAATGAGCAGTTCTTC. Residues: CASSGNQGLLFNEQFF.

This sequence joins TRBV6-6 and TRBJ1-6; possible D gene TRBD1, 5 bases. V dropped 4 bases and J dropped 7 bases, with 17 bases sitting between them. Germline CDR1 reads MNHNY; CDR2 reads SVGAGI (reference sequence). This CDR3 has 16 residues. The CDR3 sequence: CASSFPPDIRNSPLHF. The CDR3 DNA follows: TGTGCCAGCAGTTTTCCCCCGGACATAAGGAATTCACCCCTCCACTTT.

The CDR3 coding sequence is TGTGCCACGCTAGGGGTGGTGACAGATACGCAGTATTTT. It codes for CATLGVVTDTQYF. This chain links TRBV2 with TRBJ2-3; D perhaps matches TRBD1 (5 bases). Germline V gene data show CDR1 as SNHLY and CDR2 as FYNNEI. There are 13 residues in the CDR3. Trimming cost V 10 bases and J 3 bases, with 14 bases left between them.

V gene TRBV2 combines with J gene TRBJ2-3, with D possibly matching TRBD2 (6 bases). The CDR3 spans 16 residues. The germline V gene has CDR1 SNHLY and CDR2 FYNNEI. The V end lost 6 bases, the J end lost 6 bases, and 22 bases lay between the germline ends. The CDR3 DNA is TGTGCCAGCAGCGAGATTACTAGCTTCGAGGGGGATACGCAGTATTTT. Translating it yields CASSEITSFEGDTQYF.

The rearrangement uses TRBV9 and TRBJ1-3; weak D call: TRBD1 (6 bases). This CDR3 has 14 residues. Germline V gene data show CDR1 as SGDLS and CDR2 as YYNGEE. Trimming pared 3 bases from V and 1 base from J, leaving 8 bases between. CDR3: CASSADRSGNTIYF. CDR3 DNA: TGTGCCAGCAGCGCTGACAGGTCTGGAAACACCATATATTTT.

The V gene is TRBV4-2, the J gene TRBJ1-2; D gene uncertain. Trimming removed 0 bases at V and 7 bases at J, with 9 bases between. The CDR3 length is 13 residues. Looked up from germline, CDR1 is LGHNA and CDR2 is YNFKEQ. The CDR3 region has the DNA TGTGCCAGCAGCCAAGAATACTCGTCTGGCTACACCTTC. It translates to CASSQEYSSGYTF.

The CDR3 region has the DNA TGCGCCAGCAGCCAAGAAGAGGGCGGGGGCGGCAATGAGCAGTTCTTC. Its translation: CASSQEEGGGGNEQFF. This chain connects TRBV4-1 to TRBJ2-1, with D possibly TRBD2 on 7 matching bases. The CDR3 is 16 amino acids. Germline V gives CDR1 MGHRA, CDR2 YSYEKL. Deletions cut 0 bases from V and 6 bases from J, with 15 bases between.

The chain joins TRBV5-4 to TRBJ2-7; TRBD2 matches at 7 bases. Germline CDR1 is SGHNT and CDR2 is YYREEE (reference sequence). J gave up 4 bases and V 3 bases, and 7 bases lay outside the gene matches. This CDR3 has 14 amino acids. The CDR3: CASSYGRGEYEQYF. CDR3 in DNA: TGTGCCAGCAGCTACGGTCGGGGGGAATACGAGCAGTACTTC.

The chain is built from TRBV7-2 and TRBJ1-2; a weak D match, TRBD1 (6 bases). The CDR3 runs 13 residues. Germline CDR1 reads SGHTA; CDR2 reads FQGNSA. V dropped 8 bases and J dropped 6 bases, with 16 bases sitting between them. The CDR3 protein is CASQTGPENGYTF. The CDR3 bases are TGTGCCAGCCAGACAGGACCGGAGAATGGCTACACCTTC.

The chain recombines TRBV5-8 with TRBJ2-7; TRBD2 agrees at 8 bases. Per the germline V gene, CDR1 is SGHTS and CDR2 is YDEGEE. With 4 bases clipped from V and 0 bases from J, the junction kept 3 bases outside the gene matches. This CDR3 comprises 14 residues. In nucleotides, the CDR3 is TGTGCCAGCAGCCTAGCGGGCCCCTCCTACGAGCAGTACTTC. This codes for CASSLAGPSYEQYF.

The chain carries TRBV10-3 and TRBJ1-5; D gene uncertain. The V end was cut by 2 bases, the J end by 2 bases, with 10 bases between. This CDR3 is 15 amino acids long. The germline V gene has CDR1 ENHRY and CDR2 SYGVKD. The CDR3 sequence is CAISEGPNRNQPQHF. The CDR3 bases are TGTGCCATCAGTGAGGGGCCAAATCGCAATCAGCCCCAGCATTTT.

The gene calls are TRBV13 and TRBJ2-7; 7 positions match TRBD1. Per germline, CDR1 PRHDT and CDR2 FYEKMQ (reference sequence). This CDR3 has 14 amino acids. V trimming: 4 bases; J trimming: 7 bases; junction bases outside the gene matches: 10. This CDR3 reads CASSSHRDSWEQYF. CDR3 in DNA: TGTGCCAGCAGCTCCCACCGGGACAGCTGGGAGCAGTACTTC.

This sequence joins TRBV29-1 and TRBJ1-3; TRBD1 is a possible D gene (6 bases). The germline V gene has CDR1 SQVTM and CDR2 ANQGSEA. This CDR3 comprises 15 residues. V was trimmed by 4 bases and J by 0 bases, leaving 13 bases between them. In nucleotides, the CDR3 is TGCAGCGTTGCTGGGACACTTAGCTCTGGAAACACCATATATTTT. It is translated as CSVAGTLSSGNTIYF.

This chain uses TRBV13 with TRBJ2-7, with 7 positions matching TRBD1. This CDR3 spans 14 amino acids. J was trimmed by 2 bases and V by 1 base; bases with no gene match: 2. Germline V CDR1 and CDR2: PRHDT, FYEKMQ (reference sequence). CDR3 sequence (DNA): TGTGCCAGCAGCTTAGCAGGACAGGCCTACGAGCAGTACTTC. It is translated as CASSLAGQAYEQYF.

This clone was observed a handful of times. CDR3 sequence reads: CASSEGQGADTQYF. Here the CDR3 DNA reads TGTGCCAGCAGTGAAGGACAGGGGGCAGATACGCAGTATTTT. V gene TRBV6-1 combines with J gene TRBJ2-3; 9 nucleotides match TRBD1. Germline V gives CDR1 MNHNS, CDR2 SASEGT. The CDR3 has 14 residues. V was clipped by 1 base and J by 4 bases; unmatched bases: 0.

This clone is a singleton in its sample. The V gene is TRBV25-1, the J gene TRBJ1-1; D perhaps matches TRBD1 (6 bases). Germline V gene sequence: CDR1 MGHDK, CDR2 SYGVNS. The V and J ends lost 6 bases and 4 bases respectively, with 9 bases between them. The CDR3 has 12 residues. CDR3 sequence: CASRRGTTEAFF. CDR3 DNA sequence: TGTGCCAGCAGAAGGGGGACCACTGAAGCTTTCTTT.

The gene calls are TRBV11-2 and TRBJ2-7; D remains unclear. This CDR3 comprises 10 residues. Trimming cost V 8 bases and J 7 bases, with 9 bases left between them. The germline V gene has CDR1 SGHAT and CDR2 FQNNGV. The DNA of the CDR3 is TGTGCCAGCGGCGCCGGGGAGCAGTACTTC. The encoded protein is CASGAGEQYF.

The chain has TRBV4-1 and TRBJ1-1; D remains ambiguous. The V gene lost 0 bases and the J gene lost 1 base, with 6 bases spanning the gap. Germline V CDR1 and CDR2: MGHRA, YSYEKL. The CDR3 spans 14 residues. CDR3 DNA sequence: TGCGCCAGCAGCCAAGAGAGGCAGAACACTGAAGCTTTCTTT. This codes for CASSQERQNTEAFF.

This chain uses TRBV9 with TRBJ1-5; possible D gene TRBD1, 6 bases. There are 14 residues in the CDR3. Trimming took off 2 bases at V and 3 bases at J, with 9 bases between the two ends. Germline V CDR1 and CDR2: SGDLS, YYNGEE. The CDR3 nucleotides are TGTGCCAGCAGCGTCGGGGACACCAATCAGCCCCAGCATTTT. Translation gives CASSVGDTNQPQHF.

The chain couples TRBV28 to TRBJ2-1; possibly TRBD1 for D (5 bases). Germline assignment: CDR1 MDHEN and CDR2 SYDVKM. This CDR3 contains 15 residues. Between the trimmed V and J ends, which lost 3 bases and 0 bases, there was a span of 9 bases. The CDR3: CASSFEDSSYNEQFF. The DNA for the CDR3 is TGTGCCAGCAGTTTCGAAGACAGCTCCTACAATGAGCAGTTCTTC.

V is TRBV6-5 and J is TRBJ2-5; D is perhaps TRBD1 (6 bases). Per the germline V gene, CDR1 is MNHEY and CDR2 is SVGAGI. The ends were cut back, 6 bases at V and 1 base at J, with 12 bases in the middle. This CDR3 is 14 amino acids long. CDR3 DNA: TGTGCCAGCAGGCAGGGACAAGGCCAAGAGACCCAGTACTTC. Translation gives CASRQGQGQETQYF.

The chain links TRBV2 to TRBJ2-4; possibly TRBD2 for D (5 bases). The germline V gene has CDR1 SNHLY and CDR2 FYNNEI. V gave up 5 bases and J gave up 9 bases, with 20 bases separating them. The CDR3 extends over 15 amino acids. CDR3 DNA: TGTGCCAGCAGTCCTATAGCGTCCGATGTGGGCATTCAGTACTTC. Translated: CASSPIASDVGIQYF.

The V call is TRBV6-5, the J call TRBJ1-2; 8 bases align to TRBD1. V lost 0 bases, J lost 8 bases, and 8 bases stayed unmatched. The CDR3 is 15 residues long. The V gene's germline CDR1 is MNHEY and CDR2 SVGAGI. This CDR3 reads CASSYSRDRRRGYTF. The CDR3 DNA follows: TGTGCCAGCAGTTACTCGAGGGACAGGAGAAGGGGCTACACCTTC.

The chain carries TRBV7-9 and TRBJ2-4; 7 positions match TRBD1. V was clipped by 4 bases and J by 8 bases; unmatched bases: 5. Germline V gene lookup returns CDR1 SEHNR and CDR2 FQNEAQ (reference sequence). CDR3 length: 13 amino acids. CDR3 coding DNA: TGTGCCAGCAGCTCCGACAGGGAAGACATTCAGTACTTC. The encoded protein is CASSSDREDIQYF.

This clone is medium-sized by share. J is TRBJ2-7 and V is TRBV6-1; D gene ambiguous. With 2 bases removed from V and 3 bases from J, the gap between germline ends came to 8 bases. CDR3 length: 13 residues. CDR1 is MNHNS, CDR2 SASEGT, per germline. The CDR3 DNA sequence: TGTGCCAGCAGTGAATTACCAGTCTACGAGCAGTACTTC. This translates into CASSELPVYEQYF.